This T cell receptor beta chain emerged from a study of blood T cell repertoires in COVID-19. Study summary: Both acute and convalescent COVID-19 samples were obtained from the United States, Italy and Spain. Sources were T cells, B-cell-depleted T cells, or PBMCs; the material itself was cDNA or gDNA.

The CDR3 sequence is 13 residues long. Germline V gives CDR1 SGHTA, CDR2 FQGTGA. Germline trimming cut 5 bases from V and 11 bases from J; bases unmatched to any gene: 11. Per the original data handling: Using reference gene primer amplification, nucleated cell counts were estimated. The repertoire was sequenced with immunoSEQ multiplex PCR; TCRdb's copy has only in-frame clones and lacks some. V, J and clone size are those of that table, while D and trimming were read from the DNA. The table has hundreds of thousands of clones, almost 85% seen once. The chain has TRBV7-3 and TRBJ1-1; 7 nucleotides agree with TRBD1. This TCR derives from a human donor in a cohort sampled during active COVID-19. The specimen sequenced was peripheral blood. The CDR3 protein is CASSPQTQGEAFF. The DNA for the CDR3 is TGTGCCAGCAGCCCCCAAACTCAGGGGGAGGCTTTCTTT.